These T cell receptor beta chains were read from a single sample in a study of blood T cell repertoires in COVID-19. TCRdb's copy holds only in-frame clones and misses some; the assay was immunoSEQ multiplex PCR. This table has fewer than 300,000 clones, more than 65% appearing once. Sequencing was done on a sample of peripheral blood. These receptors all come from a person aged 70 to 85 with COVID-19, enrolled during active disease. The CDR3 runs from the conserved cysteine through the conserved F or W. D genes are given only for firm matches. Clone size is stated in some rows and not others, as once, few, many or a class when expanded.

cdr3_nt: TGTGCCAGCAGTTACTCGTCGTCGCGGAGAGATGGCTACACCTTC
cdr3_aa: CASSYSSSRRDGYTF
clone_size: -
j_call: TRBJ1-2
d_call: -
v_call: TRBV6-5

cdr3_nt: TGCGCCAGCCAAACACTTAGCGGGAGCTCCTACGAGCAGTACTTC
cdr3_aa: CASQTLSGSSYEQYF
clone_size: few
j_call: TRBJ2-7
d_call: TRBD2
v_call: TRBV5-1

cdr3_nt: TGTGCCAGCAGCTTAGCTGACGGGATAGGTCCATCCCTTCACAGAGATACGCAGTATTTT
cdr3_aa: CASSLADGIGPSLHRDTQYF
clone_size: few
j_call: TRBJ2-3
d_call: -
v_call: TRBV7-2

cdr3_nt: TGTGCCAGCAGCCGGGGGGCAGTTAATGAAAAACTGTTTTTT
cdr3_aa: CASSRGAVNEKLFF
clone_size: -
j_call: TRBJ1-4
d_call: -
v_call: TRBV7-9

cdr3_nt: TGTGCCAGCAGTCGACAGGGGGGCAATGAGCAGTTCTTC
cdr3_aa: CASSRQGGNEQFF
clone_size: -
j_call: TRBJ2-1
d_call: TRBD1
v_call: TRBV6-4

cdr3_nt: TGTGCCAGCAGCCCAGGACAGCTCCAAGAGACCCAGTACTTC
cdr3_aa: CASSPGQLQETQYF
clone_size: -
j_call: TRBJ2-5
d_call: -
v_call: TRBV7-9

cdr3_nt: TGTGCCAGCAGCTTAGCGGGAGGGCCGTCCACCGGGGAGCTGTTTTTT
cdr3_aa: CASSLAGGPSTGELFF
clone_size: -
j_call: TRBJ2-2
d_call: TRBD2
v_call: TRBV5-6

cdr3_nt: TGTGCCAGCGGCCCCCGGGACAGGGTTTACTCACCCCTCCACTTT
cdr3_aa: CASGPRDRVYSPLHF
clone_size: -
j_call: TRBJ1-6
d_call: TRBD1
v_call: TRBV2

cdr3_nt: TGTGCCAGCACTTATCCGAGGGAGGGTCAGCCCCAGCATTTT
cdr3_aa: CASTYPREGQPQHF
clone_size: -
j_call: TRBJ1-5
d_call: -
v_call: TRBV28

cdr3_nt: TGTGCCAGCAGCGTGGCCAGTGGGCTAACATATGGCTACACCTTC
cdr3_aa: CASSVASGLTYGYTF
clone_size: -
j_call: TRBJ1-2
d_call: -
v_call: TRBV5-4

cdr3_nt: TGTGCCAGCAGCCAGGGACAGGGGGTTCACGGAAACACCATATATTTT
cdr3_aa: CASSQGQGVHGNTIYF
clone_size: -
j_call: TRBJ1-3
d_call: TRBD1
v_call: TRBV3-1/TRBV3-2

cdr3_nt: TGTGCCAGCAGGCGGGACAGTAATAATTCACCCCTCCACTTT
cdr3_aa: CASRRDSNNSPLHF
clone_size: -
j_call: TRBJ1-6
d_call: TRBD1
v_call: TRBV6-4

cdr3_nt: TGCGCCAGCAGGACGACAGGGGACACTAATTCACCCCTCCACTTT
cdr3_aa: CASRTTGDTNSPLHF
clone_size: -
j_call: TRBJ1-6
d_call: TRBD1
v_call: TRBV5-1

cdr3_nt: TGTGCCAGCAGTTTATTTTCGGGACAATCGTACTTC
cdr3_aa: CASSLFSGQSYF
clone_size: -
j_call: TRBJ2-5
d_call: -
v_call: TRBV28